These 16 T cell receptor beta chains were sequenced from one sample in a study of regulatory T cells in long-lasting Graves disease. To make TCR beta libraries, researchers used iRepertoire HTBI primers and Arm-PCR of CDR3 regions. TCRdb reprocessed the multiplex PCR reads via MiXCR and lists one record per CDR3 protein. The sample lists 500,000 to 700,000 distinct CDR3 sequences, roughly 15% occurring once. The sample's time point: newly diagnosed GD, antithyroid drugs for less than 3 months. The TCR library was prepared using RNA isolated from PBMCs. This same sample was also part of a study on T cells in Graves' hyperthyroidism and ophthalmopathy.

The sequences come from peripheral blood mononuclear cells (PBMCs), collected at new diagnosis, from a patient treated with antithyroid drugs. All receptors come from a woman younger than 45 with Graves disease.

This clonotype was counted once. The V call is TRBV6-5, the J call TRBJ1-1; 7 bases are a match to TRBD1. Germline V gene sequence: CDR1 MNHEY, CDR2 SVGAGI. V lost 4 bases and J lost 7; bases outside the gene matches: 9. The CDR3 has 14 residues. The CDR3 nucleotides read TGTGCCAGCAGTTCGAGACAGGGACTTTTTGAAGCTTTCTTT. This gives the protein CASSSRQGLFEAFF.

At least ten counts were recorded for this clonotype. This sequence joins TRBV7-8 and TRBJ2-5; D is perhaps TRBD2 (6 bases). The germline CDR1 and CDR2 sequences are SGHVS and FQNEAQ. CDR3 length: 15 residues. Between the trimmed V and J ends, which lost 7 bases and 4 bases, there was a span of 19 bases. The CDR3 loop reads CASNQLVAAPETQYF. The CDR3 DNA reads as TGTGCCAGCAACCAACTCGTAGCGGCCCCAGAGACCCAGTACTTC. Supplemented by reference TRBV7-8 and TRBJ2-5, the full variable domain reads GAGVSQSPRYKVAKRGQDVALRCDPISGHVSLFWYQQALGQGPEFLTYFQNEAQLDKSGLPSDRFFAERPEGSVSTLKIQRTQQEDSAVYLCASNQLVAAPETQYFGPGTRLLVL.

This clonotype was observed a few times. The chain uses TRBV7-8 and TRBJ2-2; D is ambiguous. Germline V gives CDR1 SGHVS, CDR2 FQNEAQ. This CDR3 region has 14 residues. The V end was cut by 5 bases, the J end by 1 base, with 8 bases between. The CDR3 DNA reads as TGTGCCAGCAGCCAGATTGAGAACACCGGGGAGCTGTTTTTT. Translation gives CASSQIENTGELFF. Full variable domain (remainder filled in from reference TRBV7-8 and TRBJ2-2): GAGVSQSPRYKVAKRGQDVALRCDPISGHVSLFWYQQALGQGPEFLTYFQNEAQLDKSGLPSDRFFAERPEGSVSTLKIQRTQQEDSAVYLCASSQIENTGELFFGEGSRLTVL.

The chain has TRBV5-6 and TRBJ2-5; D perhaps matches TRBD2 (6 bases). V was clipped by 5 bases and J by 5 bases, with 13 bases between them. Germline V gives CDR1 SGHDT, CDR2 YYEEEE. The length of the CDR3 is 13 residues. Written as DNA, the CDR3 is TGTGCCAGCAGACTCGCGGGGATGGAGACCCAGTACTTC. Translation: CASRLAGMETQYF.

This clonotype occurred a few times. The CDR3 reads CASRRDTSSYEQYF. The CDR3 coding sequence is TGTGCCAGCAGACGGGACACGAGCTCCTACGAGCAGTACTTC. The gene calls are TRBV2 and TRBJ2-7; maybe TRBD1 (6 bases). Trimming cost V 6 bases and J 0 bases, with 12 bases left between them. The length of the CDR3 is 14 residues. Looked up from germline, CDR1 is SNHLY and CDR2 is FYNNEI. Looking up the rest from reference TRBV2 and TRBJ2-7 gives the full variable domain: EPEVTQTPSHQVTQMGQEVILRCVPISNHLYFYWYRQILGQKVEFLVSFYNNEISEKSEIFDDQFSVERPDGSNFTLKIRSTKLEDSAMYFCASRRDTSSYEQYFGPGTRLTVT.

This clonotype has just a few counts. The chain joins TRBV28 to TRBJ2-7, with D hard to call. Trimming removed 11 bases at V and 3 bases at J, with 17 bases between. CDR1 and CDR2 from the germline V gene are MDHEN and SYDVKM. The CDR3 consists of 13 residues. The CDR3 sequence: CAGTRAGSYEQYF. The CDR3 bases are TGTGCCGGCACACGGGCAGGCAGCTACGAGCAGTACTTC.

This clonotype came up many times. The chain employs TRBV2 and TRBJ2-7, with no clear D. Germline values: CDR1 SNHLY, CDR2 FYNNEI. CDR3 length equals 14 residues. Between the trimmed V and J ends, which lost 7 bases and 0 bases, there was a span of 13 bases. CDR3 region: CASKEAYSSYEQYF. CDR3 nucleotides: TGTGCCAGCAAGGAAGCTTACAGCTCCTACGAGCAGTACTTC.

The V call is TRBV6-1, the J call TRBJ1-6; no clear D. The CDR3 has 15 residues. Looked up from germline, CDR1 is MNHNS and CDR2 is SASEGT. V was cut by 6 bases and J by 7 bases, with 16 bases left in between. The CDR3 here is CASRRLQMGNSPLHF. In DNA form, the CDR3 reads TGTGCCAGCAGGCGACTACAGATGGGGAATTCACCCCTCCACTTT.

V usage is TRBV11-3 and J usage is TRBJ2-7; D may match TRBD1 or TRBD2 (5 bases each). This CDR3 is 11 amino acids long. With 3 bases removed from V and 11 bases from J, the gap between germline ends came to 11 bases. The germline V gene encodes CDR1 SGHNT and CDR2 YENEEA. CDR3 in amino acids: CASSFLRGEYF. CDR3 nucleotides: TGTGCCAGCAGCTTCCTCCGGGGCGAGTACTTC.

In its sample, this clonotype was seen many times. The gene calls are TRBV7-8 and TRBJ1-1; TRBD1 matches 11 bases. V lost 3 bases and J lost 9; bases outside the gene matches: 6. The germline gives CDR1 SGHVS, CDR2 FQNEAQ. This CDR3 region has 14 residues. The CDR3 sequence is CASSFAGTGGKAFF. For the CDR3, the DNA is TGTGCCAGCAGCTTCGCCGGGACAGGGGGTAAAGCTTTCTTT.

J is TRBJ1-3 and V is TRBV7-9; a possible D gene is TRBD1 (5 bases). There are 15 residues in the CDR3. V gave up 4 bases and J gave up 0 bases, with 10 bases separating them. CDR1 SEHNR and CDR2 FQNEAQ come from the germline V gene (reference sequence). The CDR3 sequence: CASSSDSYSGNTIYF. CDR3 DNA sequence: TGTGCCAGCAGCTCCGACAGCTACTCTGGAAACACCATATATTTT.

The chain is built from TRBV30 and TRBJ2-3; TRBD2 matches 9 bases. The germline V gene encodes CDR1 GTSNPN and CDR2 SVGIG (reference sequence). Trimming at V came to 3 bases and at J to 6 bases, leaving 10 bases not matched to a gene. The CDR3 is 15 residues long. The CDR3 is CAWSVSGRKMDTQYF. The CDR3 bases are TGTGCCTGGAGCGTTAGCGGGAGAAAAATGGATACGCAGTATTTT.

This clonotype appeared a few times. The J gene is TRBJ2-7, the V gene TRBV5-4, with TRBD1 matching over 7 bases. With V trimmed by 0 bases and J by 7 bases, 4 bases remained unmatched. CDR1 is SGHNT, CDR2 YYREEE, per germline (reference sequence). The CDR3 is made up of 13 amino acids. This CDR3 is CASSLEGASEQYF. CDR3 in DNA: TGTGCCAGCAGCTTGGAGGGGGCCTCTGAGCAGTACTTC.

In its sample, this clonotype was seen once. The chain joins TRBV4-2 to TRBJ2-7; 8 bases line up with TRBD2. V gave up 4 bases and J gave up 2 bases; unmatched junction bases: 16. The CDR3 has 18 residues. Germline CDR1 is LGHNA and CDR2 is YNFKEQ. The CDR3 DNA follows: TGTGCCAGCAGCCCCGGAGCGGGAGTAACCCTCAACACCTACGAGCAGTACTTC. It codes for CASSPGAGVTLNTYEQYF.

This clonotype appeared a few times. The rearrangement links TRBV20-1 to TRBJ1-5; weak D call: TRBD1 (6 bases). This CDR3 spans 13 amino acids. With 6 bases removed from V and 4 bases from J, the gap between germline ends came to 13 bases. Germline V gives CDR1 DFQATT, CDR2 SNEGSKA (reference sequence). For the CDR3, the DNA is TGCAGTGCCCGCCGAGGGGGGAATCAGCCCCAGCATTTT. It translates to CSARRGGNQPQHF.

This clonotype was recorded once. J is TRBJ2-3 and V is TRBV4-2; D possibly corresponds to TRBD1 (5 bases). The V gene's germline CDR1 is LGHNA and CDR2 YNFKEQ. V was clipped by 2 bases and J by 4 bases, with 19 bases between them. This CDR3 has 17 amino acids. The CDR3 nucleotides read TGTGCCAGCAGCCAACACCTTACAGGAGTTGGGGCAGATACGCAGTATTTT. This gives the protein CASSQHLTGVGADTQYF.